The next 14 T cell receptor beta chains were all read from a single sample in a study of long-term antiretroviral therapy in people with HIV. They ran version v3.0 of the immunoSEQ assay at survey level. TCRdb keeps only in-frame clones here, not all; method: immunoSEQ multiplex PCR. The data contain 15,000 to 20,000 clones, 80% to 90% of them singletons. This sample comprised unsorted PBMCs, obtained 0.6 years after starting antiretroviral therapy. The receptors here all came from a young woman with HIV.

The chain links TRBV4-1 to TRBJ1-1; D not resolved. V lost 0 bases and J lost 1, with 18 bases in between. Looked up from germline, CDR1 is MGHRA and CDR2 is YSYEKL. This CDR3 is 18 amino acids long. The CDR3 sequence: CASSQDTFGVWQNTEAFF. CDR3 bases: TGCGCCAGCAGCCAAGATACGTTCGGGGTATGGCAGAACACTGAAGCTTTCTTT.

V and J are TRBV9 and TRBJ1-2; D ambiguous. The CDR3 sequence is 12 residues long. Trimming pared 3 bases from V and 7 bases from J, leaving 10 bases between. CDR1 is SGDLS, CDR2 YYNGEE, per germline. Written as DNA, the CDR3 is TGTGCCAGCAGCGCCGTCTGGGGTGGCTACACCTTC. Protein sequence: CASSAVWGGYTF.

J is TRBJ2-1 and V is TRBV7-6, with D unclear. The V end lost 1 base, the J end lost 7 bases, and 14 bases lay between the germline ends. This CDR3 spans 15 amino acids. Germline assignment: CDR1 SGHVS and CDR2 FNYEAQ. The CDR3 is CASSLERSEFNEQFF. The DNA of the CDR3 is TGTGCCAGCAGCTTAGAGCGCTCAGAGTTTAATGAGCAGTTCTTC.

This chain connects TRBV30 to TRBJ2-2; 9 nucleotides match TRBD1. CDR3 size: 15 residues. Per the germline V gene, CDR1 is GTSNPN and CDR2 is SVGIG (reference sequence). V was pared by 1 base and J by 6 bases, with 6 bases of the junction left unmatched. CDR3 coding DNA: TGTGCCTGGAGTGGGGGACAGGGTGGGTCCGGGGAGCTGTTTTTT. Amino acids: CAWSGGQGGSGELFF.

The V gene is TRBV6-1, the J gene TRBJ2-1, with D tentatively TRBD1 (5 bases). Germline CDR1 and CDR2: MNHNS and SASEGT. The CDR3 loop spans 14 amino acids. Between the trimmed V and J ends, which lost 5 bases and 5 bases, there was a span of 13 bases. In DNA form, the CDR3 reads TGTGCCAGCAGTCGGGCAGGGCCAAACAATGAGCAGTTCTTC. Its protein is CASSRAGPNNEQFF.

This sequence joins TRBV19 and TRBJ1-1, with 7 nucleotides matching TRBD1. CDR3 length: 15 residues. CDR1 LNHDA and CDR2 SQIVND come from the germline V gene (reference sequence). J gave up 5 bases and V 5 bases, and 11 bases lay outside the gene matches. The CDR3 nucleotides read TGTGCCAGTAGTCCCCGGACAGGATATGGGACTGAAGCTTTCTTT. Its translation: CASSPRTGYGTEAFF.

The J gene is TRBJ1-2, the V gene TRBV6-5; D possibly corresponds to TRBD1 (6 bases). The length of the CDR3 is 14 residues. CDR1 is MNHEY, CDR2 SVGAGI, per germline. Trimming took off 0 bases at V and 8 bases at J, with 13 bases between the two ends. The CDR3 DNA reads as TGTGCCAGCAGTTACTCGGTACGGGGGCAGGGCTACACCTTC. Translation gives CASSYSVRGQGYTF.

CDR3 nucleotide sequence: TGTGCCAGCAGCCCTTGGGACAGACTAACTGAAGCTTTCTTT. Its translation: CASSPWDRLTEAFF. The rearrangement uses TRBV7-9 and TRBJ1-1; 7 bases match TRBD1. Germline loops: CDR1 SEHNR, CDR2 FQNEAQ (reference sequence). This CDR3 region has 14 residues. Trimming took 5 bases from V and 5 from J; bases not matched to a gene: 8.

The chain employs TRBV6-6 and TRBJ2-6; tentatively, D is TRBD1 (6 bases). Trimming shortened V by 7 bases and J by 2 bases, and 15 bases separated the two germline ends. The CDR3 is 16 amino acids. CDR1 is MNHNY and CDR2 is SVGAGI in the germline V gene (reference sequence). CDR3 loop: CASNLRGGPGANVLTF. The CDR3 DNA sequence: TGTGCCAGCAACCTCCGAGGGGGACCTGGGGCCAACGTCCTGACTTTC.

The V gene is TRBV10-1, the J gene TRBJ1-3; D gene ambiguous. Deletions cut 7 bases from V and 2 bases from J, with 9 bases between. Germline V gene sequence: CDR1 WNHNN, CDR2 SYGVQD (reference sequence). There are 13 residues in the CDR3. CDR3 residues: CASTNTPGNTIYF. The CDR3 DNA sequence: TGCGCCAGCACAAACACGCCTGGAAACACCATATATTTT.

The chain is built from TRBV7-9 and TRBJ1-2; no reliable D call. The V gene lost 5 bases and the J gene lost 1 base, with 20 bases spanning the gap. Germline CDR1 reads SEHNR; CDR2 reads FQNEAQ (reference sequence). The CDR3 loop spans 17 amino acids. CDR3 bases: TGTGCCAGCAGCAACACTCACGCAGCTGCAGATAACTATGGCTACACCTTC. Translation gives CASSNTHAAADNYGYTF.

CDR3 nucleotides: TGCAGCGTGGGGACTTATGAGGGGTATTTGTCTGAAGCTTTCTTT. Its protein product is CSVGTYEGYLSEAFF. The J gene is TRBJ1-1, the V gene TRBV29-1; D might be TRBD1 (5 bases). The germline gives CDR1 SQVTM, CDR2 ANQGSEA. Between the trimmed V and J ends, which lost 6 bases and 6 bases, there was a span of 23 bases. The CDR3 extends over 15 amino acids.

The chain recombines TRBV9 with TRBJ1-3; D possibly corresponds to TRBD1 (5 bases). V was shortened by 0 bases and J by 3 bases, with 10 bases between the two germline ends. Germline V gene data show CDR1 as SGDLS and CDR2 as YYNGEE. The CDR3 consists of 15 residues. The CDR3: CASSVEGRDGNTIYF. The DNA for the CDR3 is TGTGCCAGCAGCGTAGAGGGCAGGGATGGAAACACCATATATTTT.

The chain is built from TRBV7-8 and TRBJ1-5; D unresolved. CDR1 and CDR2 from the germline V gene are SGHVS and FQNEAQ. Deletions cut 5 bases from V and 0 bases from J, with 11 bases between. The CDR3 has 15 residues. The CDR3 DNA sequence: TGTGCCAGCAGCCTATCCGAGCGTAGCAATCAGCCCCAGCATTTT. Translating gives CASSLSERSNQPQHF.